Shown below are 9 T cell receptor beta chains from a single sample sequenced in a study of blood T cells in healthy people across ages. The second PCR ran about 6 to 12 cycles with a sample-barcoded 5' primer and J-beta primers. MiXCR was run by TCRdb on the 5' RACE reads, yielding one entry per CDR3 protein. Of roughly 1,700,000 distinct CDR3 sequences listed, 28% are singletons. Sequenced sample: blood. The receptors originated from a woman younger than 45 in good health.

This clonotype was picked up a small number of times. V and J are TRBV29-1 and TRBJ1-1, with TRBD1 matching 9 bases. This CDR3 has 13 residues. V lost 2 bases and J lost 9; bases outside the gene matches: 7. Germline V lookup: CDR1 SQVTM, CDR2 ANQGSEA. CDR3 residues: CSVEKQGALKAFF. The CDR3 coding sequence is TGCAGCGTTGAAAAACAGGGGGCCCTCAAAGCTTTCTTT.

Points on this clonotype: The junction and the germline gene differ at one end; a read error may be behind it. The CDR3 loop reads CSAGNSGLYEQDF. DNA of the CDR3: TGCAGTGCTGGGAATAGCGGGCTCTACGAGCAGGACTTC. The chain joins TRBV20-1 to TRBJ2-7, with 7 nucleotides matching TRBD2. CDR3 length: 13 amino acids. The germline V gene encodes CDR1 DFQATT and CDR2 SNEGSKA (reference sequence).

J is TRBJ2-3 and V is TRBV6-1; 9 bases match TRBD2. Germline assignment: CDR1 MNHNS and CDR2 SASEGT. This CDR3 has 18 amino acids. V gave up 9 bases and J gave up 0 bases; unmatched junction bases: 16. CDR3 residues: CASGDSGGLYSSTDTQYF. The CDR3 nucleotides are TGTGCCAGTGGGGATAGCGGGGGACTCTACTCTAGCACAGATACGCAGTATTTT.

This clonotype has a count of ten or more. The V call is TRBV4-2, the J call TRBJ2-1, with 8 bases that match TRBD2. V lost 5 bases, J lost 7 bases, and 7 bases stayed unmatched. Germline V gene data show CDR1 as LGHNA and CDR2 as YNFKEQ. This CDR3 has 14 residues. This CDR3 is CASSEVAGGNEQFF. CDR3 bases: TGTGCCAGCAGCGAAGTTGCGGGGGGAAATGAGCAGTTCTTC.

V and J are TRBV7-9 and TRBJ1-2; D is possibly TRBD1 (5 bases). Trimming pared 4 bases from V and 5 bases from J, leaving 20 bases between. CDR3 size: 16 residues. Germline loops: CDR1 SEHNR, CDR2 FQNEAQ (reference sequence). Written as DNA, the CDR3 is TGTGCCAGCAGCTCACGTCCGGGGCCTTCGAATTATGGCTACACCTTC. Translating it yields CASSSRPGPSNYGYTF. The whole variable domain, remainder taken from reference TRBV7-9 and TRBJ1-2, is DTGVSQNPRHKITKRGQNVTFRCDPISEHNRLYWYRQTLGQGPEFLTYFQNEAQLEKSRLLSDRFSAERPKGSFSTLEIQRTEQGDSAMYLCASSSRPGPSNYGYTFGSGTRLTVV.

This clonotype was counted only a few times. The chain combines TRBV21-1 with TRBJ1-5. TRBV21-1 is noted as a pseudogene. The CDR3 is 17 residues long. DNA of the CDR3: TGTGCCAGCAGCAAAGAGGGCAGAGTTTATAGCAATCAGCCCCAGCATTTT. Encoded protein: CASSKEGRVYSNQPQHF.

This clonotype was found a few times. One end of the junction does not line up with germline, which may come from a read error. The chain has TRBV2 and TRBJ1-2, with a weak D call TRBD1 (5 bases). Germline V gives CDR1 SNHLY, CDR2 FYNNEI. This CDR3 contains 16 residues. The CDR3 spells CASSVTRYRTGYDYTF. The CDR3 DNA is TGTGCCAGCAGTGTTACTCGGTACAGGACCGGCTATGACTACACCTTC.

The chain carries TRBV29-1 and TRBJ2-3; possible D gene TRBD1, 5 bases. The CDR3 is 15 residues long. V was clipped by 6 bases and J by 1 base, with 17 bases between them. The germline CDR1 and CDR2 sequences are SQVTM and ANQGSEA. CDR3 sequence (DNA): TGCAGCGTAGGCGCCCACCAAGGGGGCACAGATACGCAGTATTTT. Protein sequence: CSVGAHQGGTDTQYF.

This clonotype has just one count. V and J are TRBV29-1 and TRBJ2-1, with D unclear. Germline values: CDR1 SQVTM, CDR2 ANQGSEA. The CDR3 runs to 15 residues. The V gene lost 4 bases and the J gene lost 2 bases, with 15 bases spanning the gap. This CDR3 reads CSVGRLGLPYNEQFF. For the CDR3, the DNA is TGCAGCGTTGGTCGGTTAGGGCTGCCCTACAATGAGCAGTTCTTC.